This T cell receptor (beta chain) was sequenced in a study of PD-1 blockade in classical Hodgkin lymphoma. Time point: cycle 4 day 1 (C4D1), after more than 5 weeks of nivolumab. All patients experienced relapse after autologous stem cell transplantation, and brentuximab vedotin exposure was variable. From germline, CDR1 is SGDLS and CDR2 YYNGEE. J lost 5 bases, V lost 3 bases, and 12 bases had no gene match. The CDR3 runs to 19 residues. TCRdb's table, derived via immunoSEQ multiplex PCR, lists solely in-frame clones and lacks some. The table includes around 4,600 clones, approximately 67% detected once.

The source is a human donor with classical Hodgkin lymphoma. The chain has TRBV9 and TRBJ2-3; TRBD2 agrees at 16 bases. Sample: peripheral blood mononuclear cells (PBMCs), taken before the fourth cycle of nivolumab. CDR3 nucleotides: TGTGCCAGCAGCGCATCCTCAACAGGGACTAGCGGGAGGGGAGATACGCAGTATTTT. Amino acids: CASSASSTGTSGRGDTQYF. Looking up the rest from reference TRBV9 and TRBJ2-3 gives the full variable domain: DSGVTQTPKHLITATGQRVTLRCSPRSGDLSVYWYQQSLDQGLQFLIQYYNGEERAKGNILERFSAQQFPDLHSELNLSSLELGDSALYFCASSASSTGTSGRGDTQYFGPGTRLTVL.